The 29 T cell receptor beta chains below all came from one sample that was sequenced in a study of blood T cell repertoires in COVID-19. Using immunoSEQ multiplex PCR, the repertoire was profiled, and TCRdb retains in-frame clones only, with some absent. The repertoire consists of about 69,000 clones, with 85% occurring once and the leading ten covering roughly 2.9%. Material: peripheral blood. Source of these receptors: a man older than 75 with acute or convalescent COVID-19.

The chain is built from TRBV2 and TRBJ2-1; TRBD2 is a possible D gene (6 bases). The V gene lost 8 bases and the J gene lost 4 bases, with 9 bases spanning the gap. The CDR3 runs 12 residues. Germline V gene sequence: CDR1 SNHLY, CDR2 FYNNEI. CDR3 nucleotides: TGTGCCAGCGGCGCGGGGTACAATGAGCAGTTCTTC. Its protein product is CASGAGYNEQFF.

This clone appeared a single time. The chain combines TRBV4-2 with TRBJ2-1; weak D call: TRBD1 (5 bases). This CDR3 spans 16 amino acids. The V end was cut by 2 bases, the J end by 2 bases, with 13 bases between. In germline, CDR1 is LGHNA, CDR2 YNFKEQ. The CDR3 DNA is TGTGCCAGCAGCCAAACAACTGGGGCCCCCTACAATGAGCAGTTCTTC. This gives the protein CASSQTTGAPYNEQFF.

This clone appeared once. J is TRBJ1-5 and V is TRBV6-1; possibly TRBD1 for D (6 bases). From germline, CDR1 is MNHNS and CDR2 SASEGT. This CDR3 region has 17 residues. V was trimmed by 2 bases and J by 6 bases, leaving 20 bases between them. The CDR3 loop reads CASSELTGGMPGQPQHF. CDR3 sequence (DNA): TGTGCCAGCAGTGAACTGACAGGAGGAATGCCCGGTCAGCCCCAGCATTTT.

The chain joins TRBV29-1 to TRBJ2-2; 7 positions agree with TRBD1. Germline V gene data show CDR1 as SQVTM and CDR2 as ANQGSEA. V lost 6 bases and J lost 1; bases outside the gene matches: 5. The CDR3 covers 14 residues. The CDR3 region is CSVTGQMNTGELFF. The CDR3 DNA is TGCAGCGTCACGGGACAGATGAACACCGGGGAGCTGTTTTTT.

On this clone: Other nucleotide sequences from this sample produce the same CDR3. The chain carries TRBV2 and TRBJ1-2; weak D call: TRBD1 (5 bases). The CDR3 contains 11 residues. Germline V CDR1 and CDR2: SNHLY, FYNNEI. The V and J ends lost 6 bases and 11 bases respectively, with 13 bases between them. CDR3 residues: CASSRDSGYTF. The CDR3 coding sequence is TGTGCCAGCAGCCGGGACTCTGGTTACACCTTC.

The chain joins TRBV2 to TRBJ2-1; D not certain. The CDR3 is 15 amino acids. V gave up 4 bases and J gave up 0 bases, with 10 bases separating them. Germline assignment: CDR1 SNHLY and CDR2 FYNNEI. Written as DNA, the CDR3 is TGTGCCAGCAGTGGAGGCAGAGGCTCCTACAATGAGCAGTTCTTC. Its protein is CASSGGRGSYNEQFF. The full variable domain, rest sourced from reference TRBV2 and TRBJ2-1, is EPEVTQTPSHQVTQMGQEVILRCVPISNHLYFYWYRQILGQKVEFLVSFYNNEISEKSEIFDDQFSVERPDGSNFTLKIRSTKLEDSAMYFCASSGGRGSYNEQFFGPGTRLTVL.

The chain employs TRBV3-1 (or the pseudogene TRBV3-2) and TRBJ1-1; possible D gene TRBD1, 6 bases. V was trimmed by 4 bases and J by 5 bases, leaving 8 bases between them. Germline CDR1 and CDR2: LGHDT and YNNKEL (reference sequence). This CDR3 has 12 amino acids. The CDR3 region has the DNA TGTGCCAGCAGCCGTACAGGGACTGAAGCTTTCTTT. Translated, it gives CASSRTGTEAFF.

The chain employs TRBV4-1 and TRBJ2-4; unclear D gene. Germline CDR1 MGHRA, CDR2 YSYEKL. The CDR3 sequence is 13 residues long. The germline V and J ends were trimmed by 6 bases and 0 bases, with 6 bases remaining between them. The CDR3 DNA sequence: TGCGCCAGCAGTGGGCTAGCCAAAAACATTCAGTACTTC. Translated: CASSGLAKNIQYF.

CDR3 region: CASSLVGDEKLFF. Written as DNA, the CDR3 is TGTGCCAGCAGCTTAGTGGGCGATGAAAAACTGTTTTTT. This sequence joins TRBV7-9 and TRBJ1-4; D gene uncertain. The CDR3 spans 13 residues. Trimming left V 1 base short and J 6 bases short, with 6 bases between. Germline V gene data show CDR1 as SEHNR and CDR2 as FQNEAQ (reference sequence).

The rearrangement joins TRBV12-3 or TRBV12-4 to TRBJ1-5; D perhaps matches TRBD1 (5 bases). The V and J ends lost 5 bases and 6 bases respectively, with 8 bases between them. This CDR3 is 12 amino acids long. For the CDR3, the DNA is TGTGCCAGCAGTGCAGGGATTCAGCCCCAGCATTTT. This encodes CASSAGIQPQHF.

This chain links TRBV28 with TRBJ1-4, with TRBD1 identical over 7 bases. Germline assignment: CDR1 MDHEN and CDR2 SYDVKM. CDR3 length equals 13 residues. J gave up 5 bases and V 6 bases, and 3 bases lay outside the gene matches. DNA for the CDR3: TGTGCCAGCAGGGGGACAGCAAATGAAAAACTGTTTTTT. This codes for CASRGTANEKLFF. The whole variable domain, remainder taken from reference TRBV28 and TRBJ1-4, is DVKVTQSSRYLVKRTGEKVFLECVQDMDHENMFWYRQDPGLGLRLIYFSYDVKMKEKGDIPEGYSVSREKKERFSLILESASTNQTSMYLCASRGTANEKLFFGSGTQLSVL.

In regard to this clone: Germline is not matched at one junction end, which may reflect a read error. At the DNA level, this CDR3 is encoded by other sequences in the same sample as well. The CDR3 sequence: CAWSQGVNTEAFF. As DNA, the CDR3 is TGTGCCTGGAGTCAAGGGGTAAACACTGAGGCTTTCTTT. The chain has TRBV30 and TRBJ1-1, with a weak D call TRBD1 (5 bases). Germline V gene lookup returns CDR1 GTSNPN and CDR2 SVGIG (reference sequence). The CDR3 has 13 amino acids.

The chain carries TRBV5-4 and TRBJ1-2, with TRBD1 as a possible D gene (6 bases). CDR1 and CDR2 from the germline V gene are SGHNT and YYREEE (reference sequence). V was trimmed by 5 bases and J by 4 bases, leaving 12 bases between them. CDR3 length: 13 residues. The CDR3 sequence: CASSRGGAYGYTF. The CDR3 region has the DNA TGTGCCAGCAGTCGAGGGGGGGCCTATGGCTACACCTTC.

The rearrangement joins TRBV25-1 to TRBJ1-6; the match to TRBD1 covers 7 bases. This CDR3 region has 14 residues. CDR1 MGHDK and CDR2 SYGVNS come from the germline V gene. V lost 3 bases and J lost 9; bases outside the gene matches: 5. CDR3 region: CASSEYRGSSPLHF. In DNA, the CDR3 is TGTGCCAGCAGTGAGTACAGGGGTAGTTCACCCCTCCACTTT.

The CDR3 spells CASSIGDYEQYF. In DNA form, the CDR3 reads TGTGCCAGCAGCATCGGGGACTACGAGCAGTACTTC. The rearrangement links TRBV7-8 to TRBJ2-7; D possibly corresponds to TRBD2 (5 bases). The V end was cut by 5 bases, the J end by 3 bases, with 8 bases between. This CDR3 comprises 12 residues. The germline V gene has CDR1 SGHVS and CDR2 FQNEAQ.

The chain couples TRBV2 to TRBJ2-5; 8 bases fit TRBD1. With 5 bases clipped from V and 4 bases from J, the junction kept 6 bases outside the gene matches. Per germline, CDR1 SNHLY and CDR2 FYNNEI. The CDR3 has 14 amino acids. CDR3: CASSSQGAGETQYF. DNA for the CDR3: TGTGCCAGCAGTTCTCAGGGGGCCGGAGAGACCCAGTACTTC.

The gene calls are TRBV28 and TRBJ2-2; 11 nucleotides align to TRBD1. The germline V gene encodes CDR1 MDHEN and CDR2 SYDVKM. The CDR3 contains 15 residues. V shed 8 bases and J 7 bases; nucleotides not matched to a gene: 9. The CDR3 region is CASLSGQGASGELFF. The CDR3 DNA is TGTGCCAGCCTCTCAGGACAGGGGGCGAGCGGGGAGCTGTTTTTT. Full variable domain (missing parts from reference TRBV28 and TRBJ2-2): DVKVTQSSRYLVKRTGEKVFLECVQDMDHENMFWYRQDPGLGLRLIYFSYDVKMKEKGDIPEGYSVSREKKERFSLILESASTNQTSMYLCASLSGQGASGELFFGEGSRLTVL.

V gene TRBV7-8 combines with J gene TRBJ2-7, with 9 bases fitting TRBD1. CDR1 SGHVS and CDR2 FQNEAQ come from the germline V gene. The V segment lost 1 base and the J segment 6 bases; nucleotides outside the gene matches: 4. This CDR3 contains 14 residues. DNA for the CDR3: TGTGCCAGCAGCTTAGGGGACAGGGCCAGCGAGCAGTACTTC. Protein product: CASSLGDRASEQYF.

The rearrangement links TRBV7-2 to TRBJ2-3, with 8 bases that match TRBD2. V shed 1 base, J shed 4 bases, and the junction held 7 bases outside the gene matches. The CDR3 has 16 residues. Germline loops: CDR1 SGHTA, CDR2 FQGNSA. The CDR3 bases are TGTGCCAGCAGCTTAGGGACTAGCTTGGGGTCAGATACGCAGTATTTT. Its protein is CASSLGTSLGSDTQYF.

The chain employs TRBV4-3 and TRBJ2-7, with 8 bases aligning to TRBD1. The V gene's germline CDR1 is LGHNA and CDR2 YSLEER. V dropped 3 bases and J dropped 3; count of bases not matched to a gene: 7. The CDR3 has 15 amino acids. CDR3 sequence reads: CASSHRTGSNYEQYF. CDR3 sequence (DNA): TGCGCCAGCAGCCACAGGACAGGGAGTAACTACGAGCAGTACTTC.

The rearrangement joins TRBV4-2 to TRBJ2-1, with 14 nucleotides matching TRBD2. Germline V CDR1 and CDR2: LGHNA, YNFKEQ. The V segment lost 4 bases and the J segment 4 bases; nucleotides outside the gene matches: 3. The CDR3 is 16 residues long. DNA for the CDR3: TGTGCCAGCAGCCGAGGACTAGCGGGAGGATACAATGAGCAGTTCTTC. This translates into CASSRGLAGGYNEQFF.

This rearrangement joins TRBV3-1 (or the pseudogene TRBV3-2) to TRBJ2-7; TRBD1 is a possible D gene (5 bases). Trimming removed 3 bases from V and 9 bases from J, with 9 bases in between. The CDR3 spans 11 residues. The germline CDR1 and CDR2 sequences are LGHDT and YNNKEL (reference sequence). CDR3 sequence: CASSQGRVQYF. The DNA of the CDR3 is TGTGCCAGCAGCCAGGGCAGGGTGCAGTACTTC.

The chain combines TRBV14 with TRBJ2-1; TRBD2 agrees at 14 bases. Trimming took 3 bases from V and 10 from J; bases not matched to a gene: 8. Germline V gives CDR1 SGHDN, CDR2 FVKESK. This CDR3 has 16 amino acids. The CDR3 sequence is CASSQRGLAGVEEQFF. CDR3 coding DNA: TGTGCCAGCAGCCAGAGGGGACTAGCGGGAGTGGAGGAGCAGTTCTTC. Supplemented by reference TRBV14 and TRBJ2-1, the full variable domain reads EAGVTQFPSHSVIEKGQTVTLRCDPISGHDNLYWYRRVMGKEIKFLLHFVKESKQDESGMPNNRFLAERTGGTYSTLKVQPAELEDSGVYFCASSQRGLAGVEEQFFGPGTRLTVL.

The CDR3 loop is CAISKKPGLAGDEQYF. CDR3 nucleotide sequence: TGTGCCATCAGTAAAAAACCGGGACTAGCCGGAGACGAGCAGTACTTC. This chain joins TRBV10-3 and TRBJ2-7; 9 nucleotides line up with TRBD2. The CDR3 runs to 16 residues. The V gene end was trimmed by 5 bases and the J gene end by 5 bases; junction bases not matched to a gene: 13. The germline CDR1 and CDR2 sequences are ENHRY and SYGVKD.

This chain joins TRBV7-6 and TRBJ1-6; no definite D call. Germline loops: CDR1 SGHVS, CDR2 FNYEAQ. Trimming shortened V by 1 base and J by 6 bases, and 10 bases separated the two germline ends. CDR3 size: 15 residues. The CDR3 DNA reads TGTGCCAGCAGCTTAGAGGCAGGTCGTAATTCACCCCTCCACTTT. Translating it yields CASSLEAGRNSPLHF. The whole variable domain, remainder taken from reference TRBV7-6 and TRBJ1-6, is GAGVSQSPRYKVTKRGQDVALRCDPISGHVSLYWYRQALGQGPEFLTYFNYEAQQDKSGLPNDRFSAERPEGSISTLTIQRTEQRDSAMYRCASSLEAGRNSPLHFGNGTRLTVT.

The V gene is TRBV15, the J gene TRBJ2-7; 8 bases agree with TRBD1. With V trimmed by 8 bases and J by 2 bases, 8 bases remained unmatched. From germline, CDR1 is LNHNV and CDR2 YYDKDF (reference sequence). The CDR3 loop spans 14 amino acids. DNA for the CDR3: TGTGCCACCGCGACAGGGGATATCACCTACGAGCAGTACTTC. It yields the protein CATATGDITYEQYF.

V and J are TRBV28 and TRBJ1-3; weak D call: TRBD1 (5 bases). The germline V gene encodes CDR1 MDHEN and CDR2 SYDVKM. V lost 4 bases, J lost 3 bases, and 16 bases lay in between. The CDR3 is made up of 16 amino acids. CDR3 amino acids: CASSSRRGTSGNTIYF. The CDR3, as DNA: TGTGCCAGCAGTTCACGACGGGGGACGAGTGGAAACACCATATATTTT.

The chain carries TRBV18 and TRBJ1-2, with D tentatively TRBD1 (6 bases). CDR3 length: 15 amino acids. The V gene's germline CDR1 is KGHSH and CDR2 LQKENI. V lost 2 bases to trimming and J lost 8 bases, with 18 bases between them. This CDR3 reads CASSPSGAAYGGYTF. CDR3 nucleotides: TGTGCCAGCTCACCATCAGGGGCGGCCTATGGAGGCTACACCTTC.

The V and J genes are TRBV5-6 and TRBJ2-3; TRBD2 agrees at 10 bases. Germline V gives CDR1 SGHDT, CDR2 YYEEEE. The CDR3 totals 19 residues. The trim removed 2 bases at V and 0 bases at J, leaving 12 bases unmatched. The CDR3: CASSFVIRLTSGSTDTQYF. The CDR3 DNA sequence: TGTGCCAGCAGCTTCGTTATCAGGTTGACTAGCGGGAGCACAGATACGCAGTATTTT. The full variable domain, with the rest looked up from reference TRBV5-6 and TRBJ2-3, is DAGVTQSPTHLIKTRGQQVTLRCSPKSGHDTVSWYQQALGQGPQFIFQYYEEEERQRGNFPDRFSGHQFPNYSSELNVNALLLGDSALYLCASSFVIRLTSGSTDTQYFGPGTRLTVL.